This T cell receptor (beta chain) was sequenced in a study of cytomegalovirus exposure and HLA in healthy donors. This clone occurred once. Healthy bone marrow donors made up the donors. This CDR3 region has 13 residues. With 0 bases removed from V and 6 bases from J, the gap between germline ends came to 6 bases. Germline V lookup: CDR1 LGHNA, CDR2 YNFKEQ. PCR involved 60 Vbeta and 13 Jbeta primers. Sequencing was performed with immunoSEQ multiplex PCR; in TCRdb, only in-frame clones are kept and a portion is missing. The sample shows roughly 67,000 clones, approximately 75% of them seen only once. J is TRBJ2-1 and V is TRBV4-2, with D hard to call. The origin of this receptor is a man aged 60-69 years in good health and CMV-seropositive. Sequenced input: PBMCs. DNA for the CDR3: TGTGCCAGCAGCCAAGATTGGAGCAATGAGCAGTTCTTC. Its protein is CASSQDWSNEQFF.